These 20 T cell receptor beta chains were all obtained from the same sample, sequenced in a study of shared clonotypes between healthy human individuals. Using immunoSEQ multiplex PCR, the repertoire was profiled, and TCRdb retains in-frame clones only, with some absent. This table has 2,500,000 or so clones, about 92% appearing once. The material sequenced was naive CD4+ T cells sorted from blood. The subset denotes: CD45RA+ positively selected. The receptors stem from a man between 18 and 35 years old in good health.

The count of this clone is one. This rearrangement joins TRBV28 to TRBJ2-7; D possibly uses TRBD1 or TRBD2 (5 bases each). Trimming took 6 bases from V and 6 from J, leaving 18 bases between them. The CDR3 runs to 14 residues. The V gene's germline CDR1 is MDHEN and CDR2 SYDVKM. The CDR3 region is CASSLGETVSEQYF. CDR3 sequence (DNA): TGTGCCAGCAGCCTGGGAGAGACAGTAAGCGAGCAGTACTTC.

The sample holds one count of this clone. CDR3 sequence reads: CASLVRSSYEQYF. DNA of the CDR3: TGTGCCAGCTTGGTGAGGAGTTCCTACGAGCAGTACTTC. The V call is TRBV6-1, the J call TRBJ2-7; D not resolved. This CDR3 comprises 13 residues. Trimming stripped 8 bases from V and 1 base from J, with 12 bases between. Germline CDR1 MNHNS, CDR2 SASEGT.

In its sample, this clone was seen once. This chain uses TRBV29-1 with TRBJ2-3; TRBD2 matches at 7 bases. V shed 5 bases, J shed 4 bases, and the junction held 6 bases outside the gene matches. This CDR3 region has 13 residues. In germline, CDR1 is SQVTM, CDR2 ANQGSEA. The CDR3 nucleotides read TGCAGCGTTCCAGTCCGGGGGGCAGATACGCAGTATTTT. Protein: CSVPVRGADTQYF.

The V call is TRBV19, the J call TRBJ2-5, with D possibly matching TRBD1 (5 bases). The germline V and J ends were trimmed by 2 bases and 0 bases, with 10 bases remaining between them. Germline assignment: CDR1 LNHDA and CDR2 SQIVND (reference sequence). This CDR3 is 15 amino acids long. This CDR3 reads CASSIMQGDQETQYF. The CDR3 DNA reads as TGTGCCAGTAGTATAATGCAAGGGGACCAAGAGACCCAGTACTTC. Filled out from reference TRBV19 and TRBJ2-5, the complete variable domain reads DGGITQSPKYLFRKEGQNVTLSCEQNLNHDAMYWYRQDPGQGLRLIYYSQIVNDFQKGDIAEGYSVSREKKESFPLTVTSAQKNPTAFYLCASSIMQGDQETQYFGPGTRLLVL.

The genes are TRBV5-6 and TRBJ1-2; 9 bases line up with TRBD1. V was clipped by 1 base and J by 8 bases; unmatched bases: 6. The CDR3 sequence is 14 residues long. Germline CDR1 reads SGHDT; CDR2 reads YYEEEE. The CDR3 reads CASSLWDRVEGYTF. The DNA for the CDR3 is TGTGCCAGCAGCTTGTGGGACAGGGTGGAAGGCTACACCTTC.

The J gene is TRBJ2-2, the V gene TRBV27; D is undetermined. V was trimmed by 2 bases and J by 5 bases, leaving 3 bases between them. Germline-derived CDR1 and CDR2 are MNHEY and SMNVEV (reference sequence). The CDR3 has 12 amino acids. The CDR3 loop is CASSLQTGELFF. CDR3 bases: TGTGCCAGCAGTTTACAAACCGGGGAGCTGTTTTTT.

This clone was observed a single time. This chain links TRBV18 with TRBJ1-4; no reliable D call. Trimming pared 5 bases from V and 4 bases from J, leaving 8 bases between. Germline lookup yields CDR1 KGHSH and CDR2 LQKENI. The CDR3 covers 13 residues. CDR3 sequence: CASSTSFNEKLFF. CDR3 coding DNA: TGTGCCAGCTCAACGTCTTTTAATGAAAAACTGTTTTTT. The whole variable domain, remainder taken from reference TRBV18 and TRBJ1-4, is NAGVMQNPRHLVRRRGQEARLRCSPMKGHSHVYWYRQLPEEGLKFMVYLQKENIIDESGMPKERFSAEFPKEGPSILRIQQVVRGDSAAYFCASSTSFNEKLFFGSGTQLSVL.

Points on this clone: The identical CDR3 is also encoded by other nucleotide sequences in the sample. The J gene is TRBJ2-1, the V gene TRBV5-1; D gene ambiguous. V lost 0 bases and J 0 bases, leaving 7 bases between the germline ends. CDR1 SGHRS and CDR2 YFSETQ come from the germline V gene. This CDR3 contains 15 residues. CDR3 amino acids: CASSLDLSSYNEQFF. The CDR3 DNA is TGCGCCAGCAGCTTGGACCTCAGCTCCTACAATGAGCAGTTCTTC.

The rearrangement joins TRBV7-8 to TRBJ2-5; the match to TRBD1 covers 9 bases. Germline V CDR1 and CDR2: SGHVS, FQNEAQ. Trimming at V came to 3 bases and at J to 7 bases, leaving 3 bases not matched to a gene. The CDR3 runs to 13 residues. This CDR3 reads CASSLRQGGTQYF. As DNA, the CDR3 is TGTGCCAGCAGCTTGCGACAGGGGGGGACCCAGTACTTC. The full variable domain, in which reference TRBV7-8 and TRBJ2-5 provide the parts outside the CDR3, is GAGVSQSPRYKVAKRGQDVALRCDPISGHVSLFWYQQALGQGPEFLTYFQNEAQLDKSGLPSDRFFAERPEGSVSTLKIQRTQQEDSAVYLCASSLRQGGTQYFGPGTRLLVL.

Worth noting for this clone: At the DNA level, this CDR3 is encoded by other sequences in the same sample as well. V usage is TRBV28 and J usage is TRBJ1-1, with 7 bases that match TRBD1. Germline trimming cut 6 bases from V and 0 bases from J; bases unmatched to any gene: 4. This CDR3 region has 14 residues. Per germline, CDR1 MDHEN and CDR2 SYDVKM. In DNA form, the CDR3 reads TGTGCCAGCAGCCCAGGGGGTTTGAACACTGAAGCTTTCTTT. It specifies CASSPGGLNTEAFF.

The chain recombines TRBV6-5 with TRBJ1-5; tentatively, D is TRBD1 (5 bases). V was shortened by 2 bases and J by 1 base, with 9 bases between the two germline ends. Per germline, CDR1 MNHEY and CDR2 SVGAGI. The length of the CDR3 is 15 residues. DNA for the CDR3: TGTGCCAGCAGTTACGAAGCAGGGAGCAATCAGCCCCAGCATTTT. It encodes CASSYEAGSNQPQHF.

The chain combines TRBV7-8 with TRBJ1-5; D not resolved. The CDR3 spans 15 residues. Trimming removed 2 bases from V and 3 bases from J, with 11 bases in between. Germline lookup yields CDR1 SGHVS and CDR2 FQNEAQ. The CDR3 region has the DNA TGTGCCAGCAGCTTAAGGAGTCAGTTCAATCAGCCCCAGCATTTT. This gives the protein CASSLRSQFNQPQHF.

This sequence joins TRBV10-2 and TRBJ1-1, with D unresolved. Germline V gives CDR1 WSHSY, CDR2 SAAADI. The CDR3 extends over 15 amino acids. Trimming pared 3 bases from V and 1 base from J, leaving 12 bases between. The CDR3 region is CASSDIGKRNTEAFF. The CDR3 nucleotides read TGCGCCAGCAGTGATATCGGAAAGAGGAACACTGAAGCTTTCTTT.

The chain links TRBV28 to TRBJ1-6; maybe TRBD1 (5 bases). V was clipped by 5 bases and J by 7 bases, with 18 bases between them. The CDR3 has 16 residues. Germline CDR1 reads MDHEN; CDR2 reads SYDVKM. The CDR3 DNA is TGTGCCAGCAGTACGAAACGGGGGACGGTGAATTCACCCCTCCACTTT. Encoded protein: CASSTKRGTVNSPLHF.

The rearrangement joins TRBV5-1 to TRBJ2-2, with 9 bases identical to TRBD1. CDR1 is SGHRS and CDR2 is YFSETQ in the germline V gene. Trimming cost V 4 bases and J 13 bases; bases outside gene matches: 8. This CDR3 is built from 13 residues. This CDR3 is CASSPGGTGLLFF. The CDR3 DNA reads TGCGCCAGCAGCCCCGGCGGGACAGGGCTGCTGTTTTTT.

V gene TRBV6-6 combines with J gene TRBJ1-5, with 9 bases identical to TRBD1. The CDR3 has 15 amino acids. Germline V gene sequence: CDR1 MNHNY, CDR2 SVGAGI (reference sequence). Unmatched junction bases numbered 7, after V lost 7 bases and J lost 3 bases. The CDR3 is CASNSGTGNNQPQHF. CDR3 sequence (DNA): TGTGCCAGCAACTCCGGGACAGGGAACAATCAGCCCCAGCATTTT.

The chain recombines TRBV7-9 with TRBJ2-1; 8 positions match TRBD2. The CDR3 runs to 16 residues. Germline CDR1 reads SEHNR; CDR2 reads FQNEAQ (reference sequence). J was trimmed by 4 bases and V by 5 bases; bases with no gene match: 10. As DNA, the CDR3 is TGTGCCAGCAGCGATACAGCGGGAGAACGTTACAATGAGCAGTTCTTC. This codes for CASSDTAGERYNEQFF.

This clone was counted once. V and J are TRBV6-1 and TRBJ2-5, with 14 bases lining up with TRBD2. Losses at the gene ends were 4 bases for V and 4 bases for J; bases not matched to a gene: 2. Germline V CDR1 and CDR2: MNHNS, SASEGT. The CDR3 runs to 15 residues. The CDR3 DNA is TGTGCCAGCAGTGCCGGGACTAGCGGGGGAGAGACCCAGTACTTC. Its translation: CASSAGTSGGETQYF.

The chain is built from TRBV7-9 and TRBJ2-2; D may be TRBD2 (7 bases). The CDR3 is made up of 16 amino acids. The V end lost 1 base, the J end lost 7 bases, and 16 bases lay between the germline ends. Germline CDR1 reads SEHNR; CDR2 reads FQNEAQ (reference sequence). The CDR3 nucleotides read TGTGCCAGCAGCTTAGGTCGTCCGGGGGGCGGCGGGGAGCTGTTTTTT. It translates to CASSLGRPGGGGELFF.

V and J are TRBV19 and TRBJ1-5; tentative D call: TRBD1 (6 bases). The CDR3 has 16 amino acids. Germline V CDR1 and CDR2: LNHDA, SQIVND (reference sequence). V dropped 1 base and J dropped 3 bases, with 13 bases sitting between them. The CDR3 reads CASSIAGGTYNQPQHF. The DNA for the CDR3 is TGTGCCAGTAGTATAGCTGGCGGGACATACAATCAGCCCCAGCATTTT.